This T cell receptor beta chain was profiled in a study of blood T cell repertoires in COVID-19 (dated by TCRdb to about 2020). As for the study more broadly: The collaborator samples originated in the United States, Italy and Spain and spanned the acute and convalescent phases of COVID-19. The material from the prospective study consisted of cDNA or gDNA derived from T cells, B-cell-depleted T cells, or PBMCs. Deeply sampled blood TCRbeta repertoires from subjects exposed to, actively infected with, or recovered from COVID-19 were included in the dataset. The repertoires were made available in a free public database intended to serve as a resource for research on the immune response to SARS-CoV-2. Samples came from the ongoing ImmuneRACE study (first 160 participants) plus 1,254 subjects from 6 global collaborators. Nearly every sample came with metadata listing a de-identified subject ID, COVID-19 status, age in years and sex. HLA class I and class II types, where available, came from metadata supplied by the sample provider rather than from assay-based typing. The research as a whole found: Clinical and demographic metadata were provided uncurated, with the amount varying by source and participant.

Notes on this clone: There is no known antigen for this receptor. Base qualities are not at hand, and no much larger clone is one base apart.

The trim is 1 base for V and 5 bases for J, with a gap of 12 bases between the germline ends. Sequences SGHAT (CDR1) and FQNNGV (CDR2) are obtained from the germline V gene. From cysteine to phenylalanine, the CDR3 is 15 amino acids long. Only CDR3 DNA is held: 45 bases, read in frame from base 1. The immunoSEQ Assay, a bias-controlled multiplex PCR, was used to amplify TCRbeta CDR3 regions from genomic DNA. As for how the authors treated the data: Nucleated cell counts per sample were estimated from amplification of reference gene primers within the assay. To quantify the absolute abundance of each unique TCRbeta CDR3 rearrangement, sequence reads were collapsed and filtered. Productive Simpson clonality was computed per sample as the square root of Simpson's diversity index over productive rearrangements. This immuneACCESS table, as held by TCRdb, lists in-frame sequences with V and J called but not all clones. Of the missing ones, under half trace to an unresolved V gene in checked studies; the others have no known cause. From that table come the V and J calls and clone size; the DNA was used to work out D and trimming. The sample yields about 480,000 clones; roughly nine tenths were counted once. The leading ten clones occupy roughly 8% of the sample.

One collaborating source in Seattle enrolled patients during active infection and followed them longitudinally through the course of disease. Collaborating institutions collected whole blood in K2EDTA tubes following their own protocols. For TCRbeta analysis, collaborators shipped samples as frozen whole blood, isolated PBMCs, or DNA extracted from either of those sample types. The specimen sequenced was peripheral blood. The source of this sequence is a woman in her forties or fifties with COVID-19, enrolled during active disease. The chain links TRBV11-2 with TRBJ1-5; the D segment cannot be called with confidence. The DNA is TGTGCCAGCAGCTTAGCTCCCACTTTGGATCAGCCCCAGCATTTT. This is translated as CASSLAPTLDQPQHF.